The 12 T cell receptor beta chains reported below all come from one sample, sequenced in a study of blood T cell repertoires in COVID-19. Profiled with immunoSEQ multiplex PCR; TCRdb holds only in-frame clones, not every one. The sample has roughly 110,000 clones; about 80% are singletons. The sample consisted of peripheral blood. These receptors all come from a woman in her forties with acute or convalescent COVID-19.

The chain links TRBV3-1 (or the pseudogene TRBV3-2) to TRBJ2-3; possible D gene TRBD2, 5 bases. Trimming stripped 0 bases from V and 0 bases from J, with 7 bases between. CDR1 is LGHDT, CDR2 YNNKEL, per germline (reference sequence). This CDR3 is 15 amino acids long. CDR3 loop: CASSQDGGSTDTQYF. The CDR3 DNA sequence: TGTGCCAGCAGCCAAGATGGCGGGAGCACAGATACGCAGTATTTT.

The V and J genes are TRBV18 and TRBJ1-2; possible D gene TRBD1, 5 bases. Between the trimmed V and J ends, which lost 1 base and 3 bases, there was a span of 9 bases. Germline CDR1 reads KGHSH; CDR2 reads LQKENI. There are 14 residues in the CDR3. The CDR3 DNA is TGTGCCAGCTCACCACAGGGGCCCTACTATGGCTACACCTTC. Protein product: CASSPQGPYYGYTF. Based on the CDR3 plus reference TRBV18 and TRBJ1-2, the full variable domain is NAGVMQNPRHLVRRRGQEARLRCSPMKGHSHVYWYRQLPEEGLKFMVYLQKENIIDESGMPKERFSAEFPKEGPSILRIQQVVRGDSAAYFCASSPQGPYYGYTFGSGTRLTVV.

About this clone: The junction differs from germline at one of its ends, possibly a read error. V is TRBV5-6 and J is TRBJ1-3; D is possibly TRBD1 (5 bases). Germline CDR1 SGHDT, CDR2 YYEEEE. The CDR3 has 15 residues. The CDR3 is CANSRLGLAGNTIYF. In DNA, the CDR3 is TGTGCCAACAGCCGCTTGGGGCTGGCGGGAAACACCATATATTTT.

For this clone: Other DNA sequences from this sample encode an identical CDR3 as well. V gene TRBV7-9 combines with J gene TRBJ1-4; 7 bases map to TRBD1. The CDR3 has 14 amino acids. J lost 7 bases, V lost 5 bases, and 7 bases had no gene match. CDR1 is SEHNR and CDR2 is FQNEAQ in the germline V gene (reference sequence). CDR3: CASSPGTVGEKLFF. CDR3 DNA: TGTGCCAGCAGCCCTGGGACAGTGGGTGAAAAACTGTTTTTT.

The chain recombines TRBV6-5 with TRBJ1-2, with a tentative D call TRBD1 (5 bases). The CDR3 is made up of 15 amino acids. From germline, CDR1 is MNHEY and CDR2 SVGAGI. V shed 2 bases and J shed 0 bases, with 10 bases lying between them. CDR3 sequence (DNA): TGTGCCAGCAGTTACACTCCGACAGCTAACTATGGCTACACCTTC. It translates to CASSYTPTANYGYTF.

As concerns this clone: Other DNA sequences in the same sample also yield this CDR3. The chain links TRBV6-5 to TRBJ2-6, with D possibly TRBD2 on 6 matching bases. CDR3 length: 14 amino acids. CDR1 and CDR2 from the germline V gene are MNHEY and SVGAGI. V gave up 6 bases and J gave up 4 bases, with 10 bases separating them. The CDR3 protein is CASRRGSGANVLTF. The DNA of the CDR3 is TGTGCCAGCAGGCGGGGATCGGGGGCCAACGTCCTGACTTTC.

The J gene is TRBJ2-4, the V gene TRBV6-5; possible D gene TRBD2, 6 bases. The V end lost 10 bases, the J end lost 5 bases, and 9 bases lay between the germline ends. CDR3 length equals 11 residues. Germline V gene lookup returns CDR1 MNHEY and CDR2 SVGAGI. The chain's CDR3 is CATRRENIQYF. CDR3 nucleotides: TGTGCCACCAGGAGGGAAAACATTCAGTACTTC.

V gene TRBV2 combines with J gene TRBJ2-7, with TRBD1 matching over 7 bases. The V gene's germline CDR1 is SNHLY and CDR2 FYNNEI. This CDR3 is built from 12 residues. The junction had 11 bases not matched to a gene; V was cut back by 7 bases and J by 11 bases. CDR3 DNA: TGTGCCAGCACCAAAAAGATCGGGACAGAGTACTTC. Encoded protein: CASTKKIGTEYF.

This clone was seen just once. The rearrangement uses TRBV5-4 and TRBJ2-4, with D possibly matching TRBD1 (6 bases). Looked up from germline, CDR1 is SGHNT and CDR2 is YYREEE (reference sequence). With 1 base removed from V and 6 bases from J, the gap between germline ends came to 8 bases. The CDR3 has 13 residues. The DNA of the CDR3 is TGTGCCAGCAGCTTGACAGGGCCAAACATTCAGTACTTC. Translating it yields CASSLTGPNIQYF.

CDR3 region: CASSSSGGGYNEQFF. As DNA, the CDR3 is TGTGCCAGCAGTTCTAGCGGGGGGGGCTACAATGAGCAGTTCTTC. V and J are TRBV6-2 or TRBV6-3 and TRBJ2-1; 12 positions agree with TRBD2. The ends lost 4 bases at V and 3 bases at J; junction bases unmatched: 1. This CDR3 comprises 15 residues. The V gene's germline CDR1 is MNHEY and CDR2 SVGEGT.

CDR3: CASSRDRELSSPLHF. The CDR3 bases are TGTGCCAGCAGCCGGGACAGGGAGCTAAGTTCACCCCTCCACTTT. The gene calls are TRBV6-5 and TRBJ1-6; 9 bases align to TRBD1. V shed 6 bases and J 9 bases; nucleotides not matched to a gene: 9. CDR1 is MNHEY, CDR2 SVGAGI, per germline. This CDR3 is 15 amino acids long.

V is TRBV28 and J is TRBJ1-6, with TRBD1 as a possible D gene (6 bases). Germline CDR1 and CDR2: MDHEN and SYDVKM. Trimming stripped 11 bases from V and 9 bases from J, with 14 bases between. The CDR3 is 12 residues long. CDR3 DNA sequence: TGTGCCTTCGGGGGGCACGGTTCACCCCTCCACTTT. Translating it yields CAFGGHGSPLHF.